The rows below give T cell receptor beta chains drawn from one sample of a study of cytomegalovirus exposure and HLA in healthy donors. Profiled with immunoSEQ multiplex PCR; TCRdb holds only in-frame clones, not every one. The sample has 65,000 to 85,000 clones; 77% are singletons. The sample comprised PBMCs. All receptors come from a man aged 50 or older in good health and CMV-seropositive. CDR3s include the opening cysteine and the closing phenylalanine or tryptophan. The D gene is left open where the match is weak. The size entry is marked missing in some rows and otherwise reads once, few, many or a size class.

D | size | J | V | length | DNA | CDR3
- | - | TRBJ2-6 | TRBV2 | 16 | TGTGCCAGCAGTGGCCGGGGTCCCTCTGGGGCCAACGTCCTGACTTTC | CASSGRGPSGANVLTF
- | - | TRBJ2-3 | TRBV13 | 14 | TGTGCCAGCAGCTTAGGCTCGAGAGGAGATACGCAGTATTTT | CASSLGSRGDTQYF
TRBD2 | - | TRBJ2-7 | TRBV27 | 14 | TGTGCCAGCAGTTCAGCGGGACCATTCTACGAGCAGTACTTT | CASSSAGPFYEQYF
TRBD1 | - | TRBJ2-7 | TRBV6-5 | 12 | TGTGCCAGCAGCAGACAGGGAATCGAGCAGTACTTC | CASSRQGIEQYF
- | once | TRBJ2-1 | TRBV5-3 | 18 | TGTGCCAGAAGCGCCCCCGGGGTCGCGGGAAAAGATCTCCATGAGCAGTTCTTC | CARSAPGVAGKDLHEQFF
- | - | TRBJ1-2 | TRBV6-1 | 14 | TGTGCCAGCAGCCCGACACCTTCTAACTATGGCTACACCTTC | CASSPTPSNYGYTF
TRBD1 | - | TRBJ2-7 | TRBV30 | 15 | TGTGCCTGGAGTCCGCCTGACAGGGAAACCTACGAGCAGTACTTC | CAWSPPDRETYEQYF
- | - | TRBJ2-3 | TRBV9 | 14 | TGTGCCAGCAGCGTAGGGGGGGTGTCGGATACGCAGTATTTT | CASSVGGVSDTQYF
- | - | TRBJ1-1 | TRBV30 | 12 | TGTGCCTGGAGTGTTGGAGGCACTGAAGCTTTCTTT | CAWSVGGTEAFF
- | few | TRBJ2-1 | TRBV2 | 14 | TGTGCCAGCAGTGTTACGGGGGTTTACAATGAGCAGTTCTTC | CASSVTGVYNEQFF
- | few | TRBJ2-7 | TRBV5-1 | 14 | TGCGCCAGCAGCATCGGGACTGCGGCCTACGAGCAGTACTTC | CASSIGTAAYEQYF
- | - | TRBJ2-1 | TRBV5-4 | 15 | TGTGCCAGCAGCCCCCCCCAAGCGGCGCTTAATGAGCAGTTCTTC | CASSPPQAALNEQFF
- | few | TRBJ1-1 | TRBV5-5 | 14 | TGTGCCAGCAGCTTGGCCAGGGCTTACACTGAAGCTTTCTTT | CASSLARAYTEAFF
TRBD2 | - | TRBJ2-5 | TRBV2 | 14 | TGTGCCAGCAGTAGGACTAGCGCCCAAGAGACCCAGTACTTC | CASSRTSAQETQYF
TRBD1 | - | TRBJ1-2 | TRBV27 | 16 | TGTGCCAGCAGTTCGTTCTCCGGGACAGGATCGTATGGCTACACCTTC | CASSSFSGTGSYGYTF
TRBD2 | - | TRBJ2-7 | TRBV19 | 14 | TGTGCCAGTAGTTATAGCGGGAGGGCCGGTGAGCAGTACTTC | CASSYSGRAGEQYF
- | once | TRBJ1-2 | TRBV30 | 16 | TGTGCCTGGAGGCTGGGTGGGGAGGGCTATAACTATGGCTACACCTTC | CAWRLGGEGYNYGYTF
TRBD2 | - | TRBJ2-1 | TRBV30 | 15 | TGTGCCTGGGAGGGACTAGCGGGAGCCTACAATGAGCAGTTCTTC | CAWEGLAGAYNEQFF
- | - | TRBJ2-7 | TRBV29-1 | 12 | TGCAGCGTTGAAGATCCCGGCTACGAGCAGTACTTC | CSVEDPGYEQYF
- | - | TRBJ2-2 | TRBV9 | 14 | TGTGCCAGCAGCCAGAAGGGGTCGGGCGGGGAGCTGTTTTTT | CASSQKGSGGELFF
TRBD1 | - | TRBJ1-1 | TRBV5-1 | 13 | TGCGCCAGCACCGGACAGGGGAACACTGAAGCTTTCTTT | CASTGQGNTEAFF
- | few | TRBJ2-6 | TRBV5-1 | 17 | TGCGCCAGCAGCTTGGCCTTTCAAGGGGCTGGGGCCAACGTCCTGACTTTC | CASSLAFQGAGANVLTF
TRBD2 | - | TRBJ2-1 | TRBV11-2 | 16 | TGTGCCAGCAGCTTAAGGGCGGGAGGGTTACAAGTTGAGCAGTTCTTC | CASSLRAGGLQVEQFF
TRBD2 | few | TRBJ2-7 | TRBV10-3 | 16 | TGTGCCATCAGTAGAGGGACTAGCGGGAGTACCTACGAGCAGTACTTC | CAISRGTSGSTYEQYF
TRBD2 | - | TRBJ2-7 | TRBV28 | 14 | TGTGCCAGCAGTTTAGGGACTAGCGGGAATAAGCAGTACTTC | CASSLGTSGNKQYF